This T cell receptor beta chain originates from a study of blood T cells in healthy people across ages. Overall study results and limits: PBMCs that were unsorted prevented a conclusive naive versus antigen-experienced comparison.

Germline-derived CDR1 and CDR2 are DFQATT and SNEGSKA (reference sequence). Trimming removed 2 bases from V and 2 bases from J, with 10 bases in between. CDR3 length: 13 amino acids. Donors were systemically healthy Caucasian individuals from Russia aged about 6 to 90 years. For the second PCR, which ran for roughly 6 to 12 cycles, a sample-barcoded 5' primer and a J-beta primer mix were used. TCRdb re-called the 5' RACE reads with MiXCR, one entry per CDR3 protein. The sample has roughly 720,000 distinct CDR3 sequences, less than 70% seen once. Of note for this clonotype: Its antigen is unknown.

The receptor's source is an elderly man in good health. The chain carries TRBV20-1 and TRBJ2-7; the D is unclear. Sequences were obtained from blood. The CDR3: CSARTAPTYEQYF. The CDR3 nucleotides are TGCAGTGCTAGAACTGCGCCTACCTACGAGCAGTACTTC.